This T cell receptor beta chain originates from a study of yellow fever vaccine responses in identical twins. The study, taken as a whole, reports: Twins' vaccine T cell responses reportedly seemed partly convergent and partly personalized.

Concerning this clonotype itself: Its antigen is unknown.

Germline V CDR1 and CDR2: SQVTM, ANQGSEA. The V end was cut by 4 bases, the J end by 0 bases, with 6 bases between. The CDR3 has 12 amino acids. TCRdb reanalysed the RT-PCR reads using MiXCR and keeps one entry per CDR3 protein. The table has several thousand distinct CDR3 sequences, less than 75% seen once. The sequence came from a woman aged 18-35 years who received the yellow fever vaccine. This chain connects TRBV29-1 to TRBJ2-5, with D possibly TRBD1 on 5 matching bases. Sequencing was performed on T cells from blood (PBMCs), unsorted or a sorted subset (not recorded which), taken before or after yellow fever vaccination (not recorded which). The CDR3 sequence: CSVARDQETQYF. CDR3 bases: TGCAGCGTTGCCAGGGACCAAGAGACCCAGTACTTC. The full variable domain, with the rest looked up from reference TRBV29-1 and TRBJ2-5, is SAVISQKPSRDICQRGTSLTIQCQVDSQVTMMFWYRQQPGQSLTLIATANQGSEATYESGFVIDKFPISRPNLTFSTLTVSNMSPEDSSIYLCSVARDQETQYFGPGTRLLVL.